The clone carrying this TCR delta chain was counted only a few times. No antigen is known for it. TCRdb records a much larger clone's protein for this DNA, with a difference at residue 6 that likely arises from a read error; the protein given is the translation of the DNA. Germline V gene data show CDR1 as TSWWSYY and CDR2 as QGS. V lost 2 bases and J lost 1; bases outside the gene matches: 26. CDR3 length equals 23 residues. TCRdb reanalysed the multiplex PCR reads with CATT. Of 45,000 to 50,000 delta-chain clones in the sample, 1.6% are singletons; the top ten hold 8.5% to 10%. This entry is derived from a study of γδ T cells in repeated Plasmodium falciparum infection. General study points: Vgamma9/Vdelta2+ repertoires stayed stably polyclonal over time and infection.

Gammadelta T cells were flow-sorted from PBMC into Vgamma9/Vdelta2+ and Vdelta2-negative populations for bulk analysis. The sample consisted of gamma-delta T cells from blood. The receptor comes from a pool of human donors (malaria-infected and uninfected, not separated). The genes are TRDV1 and TRDJ1, with TRDD3 identical over 9 bases. TCRdb supplies no J gene; here it was assigned by aligning the nucleotide sequence to germline. CDR3 coding DNA: TGTGCTCTTGGGGAATTTGACCTACCCTGGGGGATCGTACCTCCTTTGTCCACCGATAAACTCATCTTT. This codes for CALGEFDLPWGIVPPLSTDKLIF.